This is a list of T cell receptor beta chains from one sample in a study of response to subunit inactivated influenza vaccine. MiXCR, applied by TCRdb to the RT-PCR reads, yields one record per CDR3 protein. The sample lists about 700,000 distinct CDR3 sequences; about 14% were seen once. The sample consisted of PBMCs from blood, taken approximately 15 days before vaccination. The receptors come from a man over 45 who received an inactivated influenza vaccine. Both conserved end residues are part of each CDR3. Each record gives: J gene, V gene, clone size, D gene, CDR3 protein, CDR3 DNA. A D gene is named only where the DNA matches it firmly. Clone size, where shown, is once, few, many, or a class for clones that have expanded.

J: TRBJ1-6; V: TRBV28; size: few; D: NA; CDR3: CASSFEQGISYNSPLHF; DNA: TGTGCCAGCAGTTTCGAGCAGGGCATCTCCTATAATTCACCCCTCCACTTT
J: TRBJ2-2; V: TRBV10-3; size: NA; D: TRBD2; CDR3: CATVAGTRNTGELFF; DNA: TGTGCCACCGTTGCCGGGACTAGGAACACCGGGGAGCTGTTTTTT
J: TRBJ2-1; V: TRBV10-3; size: many; D: TRBD1; CDR3: CAISETGQGISERGRNEQFF; DNA: TGTGCCATCAGTGAGACGGGACAGGGTATATCGGAGCGGGGTCGGAATGAGCAGTTCTTC
J: TRBJ2-5; V: TRBV4-1; size: NA; D: TRBD1; CDR3: CASSQVRGTGDETQYF; DNA: TGCGCCAGCAGCCAAGTCAGGGGGACAGGGGACGAGACCCAGTACTTC
J: TRBJ1-4; V: TRBV2; size: few; D: NA; CDR3: CASYPTGFDEKLFF; DNA: TGTGCCAGCTACCCTACGGGGTTCGATGAAAAACTGTTTTTT
J: TRBJ2-7; V: TRBV28; size: few; D: NA; CDR3: CASSLHRGGSYEQYF; DNA: TGTGCCAGCAGCCTACACAGGGGAGGGTCCTACGAGCAGTACTTC
J: TRBJ2-2; V: TRBV5-1; size: NA; D: NA; CDR3: CASSLTLDSDNTGELFF; DNA: TGCGCCAGCAGCTTGACTTTGGACAGTGATAACACCGGGGAGCTGTTTTTT
J: TRBJ2-7; V: TRBV7-9; size: NA; D: NA; CDR3: CASTPDGSSYEQYF; DNA: TGTGCCAGCACCCCGGACGGGAGCTCCTACGAGCAGTACTTC
J: TRBJ2-1; V: TRBV6-2/TRBV6-3; size: few; D: TRBD1; CDR3: CASSLGQGRLNEQFF; DNA: TGTGCCAGCAGCTTGGGACAGGGACGTCTCAATGAGCAGTTCTTC
J: TRBJ2-2; V: TRBV6-2/TRBV6-3; size: many; D: TRBD2; CDR3: CASSPFRLAGETLANTGELFF; DNA: TGTGCCAGCAGCCCCTTTCGACTAGCGGGGGAAACCCTCGCGAACACCGGGGAGCTGTTTTTT
J: TRBJ1-5; V: TRBV2; size: few; D: TRBD1; CDR3: CASSGQGGQPQHF; DNA: TGTGCCAGCAGCGGACAGGGTGGTCAGCCCCAGCATTTT
J: TRBJ2-1; V: TRBV10-1; size: few; D: NA; CDR3: CASSEPGGNEQFF; DNA: TGCGCCAGCAGTGAGCCAGGGGGGAATGAGCAGTTCTTC
J: TRBJ2-3; V: TRBV5-1; size: NA; D: TRBD2; CDR3: CASRLAGVADTQYF; DNA: TGCGCCAGCAGGCTAGCGGGAGTGGCAGATACGCAGTATTTT
J: TRBJ1-1; V: TRBV20-1; size: NA; D: NA; CDR3: CSAREGGYLSMNTEAFF; DNA: TGCAGTGCTAGAGAAGGGGGGTACCTTTCTATGAACACTGAAGCTTTCTTT
J: TRBJ1-2; V: TRBV6-1; size: NA; D: TRBD1; CDR3: CASRPGTGNGYTF; DNA: TGTGCCAGCAGGCCCGGGACAGGGAACGGCTACACCTTC
J: TRBJ2-1; V: TRBV12-3/TRBV12-4; size: few; D: NA; CDR3: CASSFLTPQEQFF; DNA: TGTGCCAGCAGTTTTTTGACCCCCCAAGAGCAGTTCTTC
J: TRBJ2-3; V: TRBV7-9; size: NA; D: TRBD2; CDR3: CASSTGLAGVSDTQYF; DNA: TGTGCCAGCAGCACGGGACTAGCGGGAGTATCAGATACGCAGTATTTT
J: TRBJ2-1; V: TRBV4-1; size: NA; D: NA; CDR3: CASSPKGLPSSYNEQFF; DNA: TGCGCCAGCAGCCCTAAAGGGCTTCCGAGCTCCTACAATGAGCAGTTCTTC
J: TRBJ1-5; V: TRBV21-1; size: few; D: NA; CDR3: CARGGLLNQPQHF; DNA: TGTGCCAGGGGGGGACTGCTCAATCAGCCCCAGCATTTT
J: TRBJ2-7; V: TRBV4-3; size: few; D: NA; CDR3: CASSQVGRYEQYF; DNA: TGCGCCAGCAGCCAAGTGGGACGGTACGAGCAGTACTTC
J: TRBJ2-1; V: TRBV11-2; size: NA; D: NA; CDR3: CASSLQSRADNEQFF; DNA: TGTGCCAGCAGCTTACAGTCCCGAGCGGACAATGAGCAGTTCTTC
J: TRBJ2-7; V: TRBV29-1; size: few; D: TRBD2; CDR3: CSVVSVSGSGGGYEQYF; DNA: TGCAGCGTTGTTTCAGTTAGCGGGAGTGGCGGGGGGTACGAGCAGTACTTC
J: TRBJ2-3; V: TRBV5-1; size: few; D: TRBD2; CDR3: CASSMRGSPTDTQYF; DNA: TGCGCCAGCAGCATGCGGGGGTCCCCCACAGATACGCAGTATTTT
J: TRBJ2-2; V: TRBV12-3/TRBV12-4; size: medium-sized; D: NA; CDR3: CASSPRAVEGAGELFF; DNA: TGTGCCAGCAGTCCCCGCGCCGTAGAGGGGGCCGGGGAGCTGTTTTTT
J: TRBJ1-3; V: TRBV10-3; size: few; D: NA; CDR3: CAIRVSDGSGNTIYF; DNA: TGTGCCATCAGAGTTTCGGACGGCTCTGGAAACACCATATATTTT
J: TRBJ2-7; V: TRBV30; size: NA; D: NA; CDR3: CAWSGITYEQYF; DNA: TGTGCCTGGAGTGGGATTACCTACGAGCAGTACTTC
J: TRBJ2-7; V: TRBV4-3; size: few; D: TRBD2; CDR3: CASSQSSGTFYEQYF; DNA: TGCGCCAGCAGCCAGAGTAGCGGGACCTTCTACGAGCAGTACTTC
J: TRBJ2-5; V: TRBV5-6; size: few; D: TRBD1; CDR3: CASSIAGTGHQETQYF; DNA: TGTGCCAGCAGCATAGCCGGGACAGGGCACCAAGAGACCCAGTACTTC
J: TRBJ2-5; V: TRBV6-1; size: NA; D: NA; CDR3: CASSEAGTPETQYF; DNA: TGTGCCAGCAGTGAAGCGGGCACCCCAGAGACCCAGTACTTC
J: TRBJ2-2; V: TRBV4-3; size: NA; D: NA; CDR3: CASSQEVGGNTGELFF; DNA: TGCGCCAGCAGCCAAGAAGTCGGCGGAAACACCGGGGAGCTGTTTTTT
J: TRBJ1-4; V: TRBV11-2; size: NA; D: TRBD1; CDR3: CASSRTGINEKLFF; DNA: TGTGCCAGCAGCAGGACAGGAATTAATGAAAAACTGTTTTTT
J: TRBJ2-4; V: TRBV6-2/TRBV6-3; size: NA; D: NA; CDR3: CASSITRSKNIQYF; DNA: TGTGCCAGCAGTATAACTAGAAGCAAAAACATTCAGTACTTC
J: TRBJ2-1; V: TRBV5-1; size: many; D: NA; CDR3: CASSLVGENNEQFF; DNA: TGCGCCAGCAGCTTGGTGGGAGAGAACAATGAGCAGTTCTTC
J: TRBJ2-3; V: TRBV4-2; size: NA; D: NA; CDR3: CASSHGFSTDTQYF; DNA: TGTGCCAGCAGCCATGGCTTTAGCACAGATACGCAGTATTTT
J: TRBJ2-7; V: TRBV12-3/TRBV12-4; size: NA; D: TRBD1; CDR3: CASSSSGTGPYEQYF; DNA: TGTGCCAGCAGCAGTTCCGGGACAGGGCCCTACGAGCAGTACTTC
J: TRBJ2-2; V: TRBV6-1; size: few; D: NA; CDR3: CASSRQFANTGELFF; DNA: TGTGCCAGCAGTCGACAGTTCGCGAACACCGGGGAGCTGTTTTTT
J: TRBJ2-7; V: TRBV5-1; size: NA; D: TRBD1; CDR3: CASSFGQGFASYEQYF; DNA: TGCGCCAGCAGCTTCGGACAGGGGTTCGCTTCCTACGAGCAGTACTTC
J: TRBJ2-7; V: TRBV24-1; size: many; D: TRBD1; CDR3: CATSGGQGNSYEQYF; DNA: TGTGCCACCAGTGGGGGACAGGGAAACTCCTACGAGCAGTACTTC
J: TRBJ2-3; V: TRBV28; size: NA; D: NA; CDR3: CASSSHLRRTDTQYF; DNA: TGTGCCAGCAGTTCCCACTTGAGGCGTACAGATACGCAGTATTTT
J: TRBJ2-1; V: TRBV7-6; size: NA; D: TRBD1; CDR3: CASSLVETGRNEQFF; DNA: TGTGCCAGCAGCTTAGTGGAGACAGGGCGGAATGAGCAGTTCTTC
J: TRBJ2-1; V: TRBV7-8; size: many; D: TRBD1; CDR3: CASSEGQGGGNEQFF; DNA: TGTGCCAGCAGCGAGGGACAGGGAGGAGGCAATGAGCAGTTCTTC
J: TRBJ2-7; V: TRBV5-1; size: NA; D: TRBD1; CDR3: CASSLLAVGQGASEQYF; DNA: TGCGCCAGCAGCTTGCTGGCCGTGGGACAGGGGGCGTCTGAGCAGTACTTC
J: TRBJ1-2; V: TRBV2; size: many; D: NA; CDR3: CASSEQRPLAAYGYTF; DNA: TGTGCCAGCAGTGAACAGCGACCTCTCGCCGCCTATGGCTACACCTTC
J: TRBJ2-3; V: TRBV4-3; size: NA; D: NA; CDR3: CASSQAEAGTDTQYF; DNA: TGCGCCAGCAGCCAGGCCGAGGCGGGCACAGATACGCAGTATTTT
J: TRBJ2-5; V: TRBV4-2; size: few; D: NA; CDR3: CASSQEGSRGETQYF; DNA: TGTGCCAGCAGCCAAGAAGGCAGCCGGGGAGAGACCCAGTACTTC
J: TRBJ2-6; V: TRBV10-3; size: NA; D: TRBD1; CDR3: CAITAGQGASGANVLTF; DNA: TGTGCCATCACCGCCGGACAGGGGGCATCTGGGGCCAACGTCCTGACTTTC
J: TRBJ1-2; V: TRBV12-3/TRBV12-4; size: NA; D: NA; CDR3: CASSLMGLSGYTF; DNA: TGTGCCAGCAGTTTAATGGGTCTTTCGGGCTACACCTTC
J: TRBJ1-6; V: TRBV28; size: few; D: NA; CDR3: CASSYPTGHHNSPLHF; DNA: TGTGCCAGCAGTTATCCGACGGGACATCATAATTCACCCCTCCACTTT
J: TRBJ1-1; V: TRBV18; size: few; D: NA; CDR3: CASSVKANTEAFF; DNA: TGTGCCAGCTCAGTTAAGGCAAACACTGAAGCTTTCTTT
J: TRBJ2-7; V: TRBV6-5; size: NA; D: NA; CDR3: CASSYSHYDRDWNEQYF; DNA: TGTGCCAGCAGTTATTCCCATTACGACAGGGACTGGAACGAGCAGTACTTC
J: TRBJ2-3; V: TRBV3-1; size: NA; D: TRBD1; CDR3: CASSQDFGTGVYTQYF; DNA: TGTGCCAGCAGCCAAGATTTCGGGACAGGGGTGTATACGCAGTATTTT
J: TRBJ1-2; V: TRBV6-5; size: few; D: NA; CDR3: CASSYSGGGGYGYTF; DNA: TGTGCCAGCAGTTACTCGGGAGGGGGTGGCTATGGCTACACCTTC
J: TRBJ2-1; V: TRBV12-3/TRBV12-4; size: NA; D: NA; CDR3: CASSPLGSSYNEQFF; DNA: TGTGCCAGCAGTCCCTTAGGGAGCTCCTACAATGAGCAGTTCTTC
J: TRBJ2-1; V: TRBV6-2/TRBV6-3; size: NA; D: TRBD2; CDR3: CASSYADTSGRMPYNEQFF; DNA: TGTGCCAGCAGTTACGCTGATACTAGCGGGAGGATGCCCTACAATGAGCAGTTCTTC
J: TRBJ1-5; V: TRBV6-2/TRBV6-3; size: NA; D: NA; CDR3: CASSYSGTELSNQPQHF; DNA: TGTGCCAGCAGTTACTCGGGCACAGAGCTAAGCAATCAGCCCCAGCATTTT
J: TRBJ2-7; V: TRBV6-5; size: few; D: NA; CDR3: CASSYLQGLEQYF; DNA: TGTGCCAGCAGTTACCTCCAGGGCTTGGAGCAGTACTTC
J: TRBJ1-1; V: TRBV5-8; size: NA; D: TRBD1; CDR3: CASSSTGTWNTEAFF; DNA: TGTGCCAGCAGTTCGACAGGGACCTGGAACACTGAAGCTTTCTTT
J: TRBJ1-2; V: TRBV6-5; size: few; D: NA; CDR3: CASSYYGGGNYGYTF; DNA: TGTGCCAGCAGTTACTATGGAGGGGGTAACTATGGCTACACCTTC